Following are 23 T cell receptor beta chains from one sample sequenced in a study of blood T cell repertoires in COVID-19. Sequencing was performed with immunoSEQ multiplex PCR; in TCRdb, only in-frame clones are kept and a portion is missing. This table holds 50,000 to 60,000 clones, around 81% found once. The source material was peripheral blood. These receptor sequences come from a woman at least 80 years old with COVID-19, enrolled during active disease.

This chain links TRBV6-6 with TRBJ2-7; possible D gene TRBD1, 7 bases. This CDR3 is 14 amino acids long. Between the trimmed V and J ends, which lost 1 base and 3 bases, there was a span of 10 bases. Germline CDR1 MNHNY, CDR2 SVGAGI (reference sequence). This chain's CDR3 is CASSYFRGDYEQYF. The CDR3 DNA reads as TGTGCCAGCAGTTACTTCAGGGGGGACTACGAGCAGTACTTC.

The chain joins TRBV4-1 to TRBJ1-1, with 9 bases matching TRBD1. This CDR3 spans 17 amino acids. CDR1 and CDR2 from the germline V gene are MGHRA and YSYEKL. With V trimmed by 1 base and J by 6 bases, 12 bases remained unmatched. CDR3 coding DNA: TGCGCCAGCAGCCAAGCAGTCCCGGGACAGGGAAACCCTGAAGCTTTCTTT. Translated, it gives CASSQAVPGQGNPEAFF.

The chain is built from TRBV6-6 and TRBJ2-1; no reliable D call. CDR3 length equals 13 residues. V lost 6 bases, J lost 5 bases, and 11 bases lay in between. Germline values: CDR1 MNHNY, CDR2 SVGAGI (reference sequence). CDR3 residues: CASRRFENNEQFF. CDR3 bases: TGTGCCAGCAGGCGTTTTGAGAACAATGAGCAGTTCTTC.

The gene calls are TRBV5-4 and TRBJ2-1, with TRBD2 as a possible D gene (5 bases). The V end lost 3 bases, the J end lost 4 bases, and 14 bases lay between the germline ends. This CDR3 region has 15 residues. The germline gives CDR1 SGHNT, CDR2 YYREEE (reference sequence). DNA of the CDR3: TGTGCCAGCAGCTCTGGCGGGCCGAATTACAATGAGCAGTTCTTC. The encoded protein is CASSSGGPNYNEQFF.

This clone was counted once. The chain joins TRBV30 to TRBJ2-5; D is ambiguous. The CDR3 extends over 13 amino acids. V lost 2 bases to trimming and J lost 7 bases, with 14 bases between them. Germline V gives CDR1 GTSNPN, CDR2 SVGIG (reference sequence). This CDR3 reads CAWSPLEVGTQYF. DNA for the CDR3: TGTGCCTGGAGTCCCCTCGAGGTAGGGACCCAGTACTTC.

This clone has a single count. The V gene is TRBV7-8, the J gene TRBJ2-7; D is possibly TRBD2 (6 bases). The V end lost 5 bases, the J end lost 1 base, and 18 bases lay between the germline ends. This CDR3 spans 16 amino acids. Germline V gene lookup returns CDR1 SGHVS and CDR2 FQNEAQ. The CDR3 region is CASSPGVGSKSYEQYF. For the CDR3, the DNA is TGTGCCAGCAGCCCGGGAGTCGGGTCAAAATCCTACGAGCAGTACTTC.

This clone was detected only a few times. The V gene is TRBV7-6, the J gene TRBJ2-3, with 8 bases aligning to TRBD2. The CDR3 totals 16 residues. The V segment lost 7 bases and the J segment 6 bases; nucleotides outside the gene matches: 15. The germline gives CDR1 SGHVS, CDR2 FNYEAQ. Written as DNA, the CDR3 is TGTGCCAGCACCTACCCCAGCGGGAGTGGTTCGGATACGCAGTATTTT. The encoded protein is CASTYPSGSGSDTQYF.

This clone came up a few times. The rearrangement uses TRBV13 and TRBJ2-1, with a possible D match to TRBD2 (6 bases). The CDR3 is 15 amino acids. Germline values: CDR1 PRHDT, CDR2 FYEKMQ (reference sequence). Trimming removed 2 bases from V and 3 bases from J, with 11 bases in between. CDR3 DNA sequence: TGTGCCAGCAGCTTACGAGGCGGGGTCTACAATGAGCAGTTCTTC. Translated, it gives CASSLRGGVYNEQFF.

This chain links TRBV15 with TRBJ2-1; D remains ambiguous. The CDR3 runs to 12 residues. V was pared by 1 base and J by 9 bases, with 7 bases between. Per the germline V gene, CDR1 is LNHNV and CDR2 is YYDKDF (reference sequence). CDR3 sequence reads: CATSRGSLEQFF. CDR3 sequence (DNA): TGTGCCACCAGCAGAGGGAGTCTTGAGCAGTTCTTC.

Sample share makes this clone medium-sized. This chain connects TRBV27 to TRBJ2-4, with a tentative D call TRBD2 (6 bases). This CDR3 comprises 14 residues. From germline, CDR1 is MNHEY and CDR2 SMNVEV (reference sequence). Trimming shortened V by 5 bases and J by 7 bases, and 15 bases separated the two germline ends. In DNA, the CDR3 is TGTGCCAGCAGTCCCTCGGGCGGGATGAACATTCAGTACTTC. Translating it yields CASSPSGGMNIQYF.

The rearrangement uses TRBV28 and TRBJ2-7; 7 nucleotides agree with TRBD1. Losses at the gene ends were 7 bases for V and 6 bases for J; bases not matched to a gene: 15. This CDR3 spans 15 amino acids. Germline CDR1 and CDR2: MDHEN and SYDVKM. CDR3 coding DNA: TGTGCCAGCACTCACCCCGTAGACAGGGTCAGCGAGCAGTACTTC. It codes for CASTHPVDRVSEQYF.

This rearrangement joins TRBV11-3 to TRBJ2-7; 9 positions match TRBD2. From germline, CDR1 is SGHNT and CDR2 YENEEA. Unmatched junction bases numbered 6, after V lost 7 bases and J lost 2 bases. There are 14 residues in the CDR3. For the CDR3, the DNA is TGTGCCAGCATCCTACTAGCGGGCACCTACGAGCAGTACTTC. It translates to CASILLAGTYEQYF.

The J gene is TRBJ1-2, the V gene TRBV5-4; 8 nucleotides match TRBD1. The V gene's germline CDR1 is SGHNT and CDR2 YYREEE (reference sequence). Trimming took 4 bases from V and 4 from J; bases not matched to a gene: 3. This CDR3 has 13 amino acids. The CDR3 nucleotides are TGTGCCAGCAGCCAAGACAGGGGCTATGGCTACACCTTC. Amino acid sequence: CASSQDRGYGYTF.

This clone was seen only a few times. The chain is built from TRBV7-9 and TRBJ2-1, with a tentative D call TRBD1 (5 bases). The CDR3 consists of 15 residues. Germline values: CDR1 SEHNR, CDR2 FQNEAQ (reference sequence). The germline V and J ends were trimmed by 2 bases and 5 bases, with 13 bases remaining between them. CDR3 bases: TGTGCCAGCAGCTTACAGGGATTGGGGAACAATGAGCAGTTCTTC. Amino acids: CASSLQGLGNNEQFF.

The chain recombines TRBV1 with TRBJ2-3; the D call of TRBD2 is as the table states it, not checked on the DNA. TRBV1 is noted as a pseudogene. This CDR3 is 17 amino acids long. CDR3: CTSSRLAGEACTDTQYF. The CDR3 DNA is TGCACCAGCAGCCGACTAGCGGGAGAAGCCTGCACAGATACGCAGTATTTT.

The chain recombines TRBV10-3 with TRBJ2-1; D is perhaps TRBD2 (6 bases). The CDR3 is 15 amino acids. The V gene lost 3 bases and the J gene lost 3 bases, with 12 bases spanning the gap. Per germline, CDR1 ENHRY and CDR2 SYGVKD. CDR3 protein: CAISDRGRGYNEQFF. The CDR3 nucleotides are TGTGCCATCAGTGATCGGGGGAGAGGCTACAATGAGCAGTTCTTC.

The chain recombines TRBV6-4 with TRBJ2-1; 7 nucleotides agree with TRBD2. The V gene end was trimmed by 0 bases and the J gene end by 5 bases; junction bases not matched to a gene: 7. Per the germline V gene, CDR1 is MRHNA and CDR2 is SNTAGT. There are 16 residues in the CDR3. The CDR3 sequence is CASSDSDKRGDNEQFF. The CDR3 region has the DNA TGTGCCAGCAGTGACTCTGATAAGCGGGGAGACAATGAGCAGTTCTTC.

The V gene is TRBV5-1, the J gene TRBJ2-1; D gene ambiguous. The CDR3 runs 15 residues. CDR1 is SGHRS, CDR2 YFSETQ, per germline. Trimming took off 0 bases at V and 0 bases at J, with 7 bases between the two ends. The CDR3 here is CASSLGASSYNEQFF. In DNA form, the CDR3 reads TGCGCCAGCAGCTTGGGAGCTAGCTCCTACAATGAGCAGTTCTTC.

This clone appeared once. The chain is built from TRBV13 and TRBJ2-2; D is ambiguous. The CDR3 is 13 amino acids. V gave up 2 bases and J gave up 2 bases, with 3 bases separating them. The germline V gene encodes CDR1 PRHDT and CDR2 FYEKMQ (reference sequence). In DNA, the CDR3 is TGTGCCAGCAGCTTATTAAACACCGGGGAGCTGTTTTTT. Its translation: CASSLLNTGELFF.

V is TRBV3-1 (or the pseudogene TRBV3-2) and J is TRBJ1-2; D might be TRBD1 (6 bases). This CDR3 comprises 17 residues. CDR1 is LGHDT, CDR2 YNNKEL, per germline (reference sequence). V lost 5 bases and J lost 1, with 20 bases in between. CDR3 in DNA: TGTGCCAGCAGCAACCTTTACGCTACAGGGCTTAACTATGGCTACACCTTC. Translating it yields CASSNLYATGLNYGYTF.

This rearrangement joins TRBV11-2 to TRBJ2-5; 7 bases fit TRBD1. From germline, CDR1 is SGHAT and CDR2 FQNNGV. The CDR3 consists of 13 residues. J was trimmed by 2 bases and V by 5 bases; bases with no gene match: 2. CDR3 in DNA: TGTGCCAGCAGCACGACAGGGCAAGAGACCCAGTACTTC. This encodes CASSTTGQETQYF.

This chain uses TRBV18 with TRBJ2-3; a possible D gene is TRBD2 (6 bases). V lost 5 bases and J 0 bases, leaving 9 bases between the germline ends. Per germline, CDR1 KGHSH and CDR2 LQKENI. The CDR3 covers 14 residues. CDR3 sequence (DNA): TGTGCCAGCTCAGTGACTAGTAGCACAGATACGCAGTATTTT. Protein product: CASSVTSSTDTQYF.

The chain has TRBV7-3 and TRBJ2-2, with D possibly TRBD2 on 6 matching bases. V was pared by 3 bases and J by 8 bases, with 10 bases between. CDR1 is SGHTA, CDR2 FQGTGA, per germline. The CDR3 runs 13 residues. The CDR3 DNA reads TGTGCCAGCAGCTTCTCGGGGACTGGGGAGCTGTTTTTT. Protein: CASSFSGTGELFF.